This is a list of T cell receptor beta chains from one sample in a study of OX40 agonist ivuxolimab in advanced cancers. Assay: immunoSEQ multiplex PCR; the TCRdb copy retains only in-frame clones and omits some. The table lists 50,000 to 70,000 clones, approximately 90% of them singletons. The sample consisted of CD4+ or CD8+ T cells sorted from blood, taken in a trial of the OX40 agonist ivuxolimab. The source is an adult with an advanced solid tumor such as melanoma, head and neck, liver or kidney cancer. The CDR3 runs from the conserved cysteine through the conserved F or W. The D gene is left open where the match is weak. Size is stated for part of the rows, as once, few or many counts, or as a class when the clone is expanded.

TRBV5-1,TRBJ2-5,.,.,TGCGCCAGCAGCTTGGAGGTCTTACAAGAGACCCAGTACTTC,CASSLEVLQETQYF
TRBV2,TRBJ2-7,TRBD1,.,TGTGCCAGCAGCAGACAGGGTTGGGACGAGCAGTACTTC,CASSRQGWDEQYF
TRBV7-2,TRBJ1-2,.,once,TGTGCCAGCAGCTTAGCGGCGGCAAACTATGGCTACACCTTC,CASSLAAANYGYTF
TRBV19,TRBJ1-1,.,.,TGTGCCAGTATGTCCACTGGGTCAGGAAACACTGAAGCTTTCTTT,CASMSTGSGNTEAFF
TRBV5-6,TRBJ2-2,TRBD1,.,TGTGCCAGCAGCTTGAGGGTGACAGGGATCGGGGAGCTGTTTTTT,CASSLRVTGIGELFF
TRBV5-4,TRBJ2-7,TRBD2,once,TGTGCCAGCAGCTTGGGGGCCTTAGCGGGAGGGTACTCCGAGCAGTACTTC,CASSLGALAGGYSEQYF
TRBV27,TRBJ1-6,TRBD1,.,TGTGCCAGCACCCAGGGACAGAGGGTATCACCCCTCCACTTT,CASTQGQRVSPLHF
TRBV6-1,TRBJ1-5,.,.,TGTGCCAGCAGTCCCACAGGGTTTAATCAGCCCCAGCATTTT,CASSPTGFNQPQHF
TRBV29-1,TRBJ2-3,.,.,TGCAGCGTCCTACTGACTAGCACAGATACGCAGTATTTT,CSVLLTSTDTQYF
TRBV30,TRBJ2-5,TRBD1,.,TGTGCCTGGAGAGAGACAGGGACGGAGACCCAGTACTTC,CAWRETGTETQYF
TRBV5-1,TRBJ2-3,.,.,.,CASILEGVMITDTQYF
TRBV6-1,TRBJ2-7,.,.,TGTGCCAGCAGCGGAGACGGGGTGGGGTACGAGCAGTACTTC,CASSGDGVGYEQYF
TRBV6-1,TRBJ1-6,TRBD1,.,TGTGCCAGCAGTGAAGGGGGACAGTATTATAATTCACCCCTCCACTTT,CASSEGGQYYNSPLHF
TRBV28,TRBJ1-3,TRBD1,.,TGTGCCAGCTCTGAGATCAACAGGGGGCTTGGAAACACCATATATTTT,CASSEINRGLGNTIYF
TRBV30,TRBJ2-7,.,once,TGTGCCTGCACCCAGGGTATCTTCGAGCAGTACTTC,CACTQGIFEQYF
TRBV11-2,TRBJ2-5,.,few,TGTGCCAGCAGCTTAGATCAGGGCCGGGCCCAGTACTTC,CASSLDQGRAQYF
TRBV9,TRBJ1-1,TRBD1,.,TGTGCCAGCAGCCCCCGACAGGGGGCGAACACTGAAGCTTTCTTT,CASSPRQGANTEAFF
TRBV5-1,TRBJ2-1,.,.,TGCGCCAGCAGCCCCCTCAGAACCTACAATGAGCAGTTCTTC,CASSPLRTYNEQFF
TRBV28,TRBJ2-7,.,.,TGTGCCAGCAGTATCCAGTCGCCCTACGAGCAGTACTTC,CASSIQSPYEQYF
TRBV4-2,TRBJ1-3,TRBD1,.,TGTGCCAGCAGCCGCCGCGCTCAGGGGGCTGGAAACACCATATATTTT,CASSRRAQGAGNTIYF
TRBV20-1,TRBJ2-7,.,once,TGCAGTGCTAGGTACTCCTACGAGCAGTACTTC,CSARYSYEQYF
TRBV7-2,TRBJ2-7,.,once,TGTGCCAGCAGCAGGGGAGTGGAGCAGTACTTC,CASSRGVEQYF
TRBV27,TRBJ1-1,TRBD1,.,TGTGCCAGCAGCCACGGGACAGGGTTTCGGTTAACTGAAGCTTTCTTT,CASSHGTGFRLTEAFF
TRBV19,TRBJ2-3,.,.,TGTGCCAGTTCCGGCCTTTCGACTAGCACAGATACGCAGTATTTT,CASSGLSTSTDTQYF
TRBV4-1,TRBJ2-6,.,.,TGCGCCAGCAGCTGGGGGGACTCTGGGGCCAACGTCCTGACTTTC,CASSWGDSGANVLTF
TRBV21-1,TRBJ2-1,.,.,TGTGCCAGCCGGGCGGGCAGCTCCTACAATGAGCAGTTCTTC,CASRAGSSYNEQFF
TRBV6-5,TRBJ1-1,.,.,TGTGCCAGCAGTTACGCTGGGAACACTGAAGCTTTCTTT,CASSYAGNTEAFF
TRBV28,TRBJ1-1,TRBD1,.,TGTGCCAGCAGTTTACACGGACAGGGGAACACTGAAGCTTTCTTT,CASSLHGQGNTEAFF
TRBV30,TRBJ1-4,.,.,TGTGCCTGGAGTGTACAGGTTGCCGGAAAACTGTTTTTT,CAWSVQVAGKLFF
TRBV5-1,TRBJ2-1,.,few,TGCGCCAGCAGCAAAACAGGTTTCGGCTACCCAGAACGGGCATCCTACAATGAGCAGTTCTTC,CASSKTGFGYPERASYNEQFF
TRBV2,TRBJ2-4,TRBD1,.,TGTGCCAGCAGAGGGACAGGGCCAGGCATTCAGTACTTC,CASRGTGPGIQYF
TRBV5-5,TRBJ2-3,TRBD2,once,TGTGCCAGCACAAGGTGGACTAGCGGCACAGATACGCAGTATTTT,CASTRWTSGTDTQYF
TRBV6-5,TRBJ2-2,.,.,TGTGCCAGCAGTTACGGCCGGGACTCTAACACCGGGGAGCTGTTTTTT,CASSYGRDSNTGELFF
TRBV30,TRBJ1-5,.,few,TGTGCCTGGAGTAGCACGGGGAATCAGCCCCAGCATTTT,CAWSSTGNQPQHF
TRBV19,TRBJ2-7,TRBD1,.,TGTGCCAGTAGTATCAAGGGAAAGGGGGCGGTATACGAGCAGTACTTC,CASSIKGKGAVYEQYF
TRBV7-9,TRBJ2-3,TRBD1,once,TGTGCCAGCAGCTGGGACAGGGACACAGATACGCAGTATTTT,CASSWDRDTDTQYF
TRBV25-1,TRBJ1-5,TRBD1,.,TGTGCCAGCAGTTTAGGGACAGTCAATCAGCCCCAGCATTTT,CASSLGTVNQPQHF
TRBV7-6,TRBJ2-1,TRBD2,.,TGTGCCAGCAGCACCCTCGGGACTAGCGGAGGGGGTACGAATGAGCAGTTCTTC,CASSTLGTSGGGTNEQFF
TRBV10-3,TRBJ1-2,.,.,TGTGCCATCAGGAACGGGACGGCCAACTATGGCTACACCTTC,CAIRNGTANYGYTF
TRBV30,TRBJ1-6,.,.,TGTGCCCTCACAGAAAATAATTCACCCCTCCACTTT,CALTENNSPLHF
TRBV2,TRBJ1-1,TRBD1,.,TGTGCCAGCAGGACCCGAGGGGGCATGAACACTGAAGCTTTCTTT,CASRTRGGMNTEAFF
TRBV30,TRBJ2-7,.,.,TGTGCCTGGACCCTCAGAGGGACTGCGGCCGAGCAGTACTTC,CAWTLRGTAAEQYF
TRBV5-1,TRBJ2-5,TRBD1,.,TGCGCCAGCAGCTCGGGACAGCTCCAAGAGACCCAGTACTTC,CASSSGQLQETQYF